The T cell receptor (beta chain) under discussion was sequenced for a study of Ad26.COV2.S vaccination and SARS-CoV-2 variants. Study-wide background: In the COV1001 trial, the donor was in the Ad26.COV2.S arm.

TCRdb's copy holds only in-frame clones and misses some; the assay was immunoSEQ multiplex PCR. In the table there are about 330,000 clones, almost 90% of which are singletons. A word on this clone: Its specificity is not known.

Treatment noted: some 20 received Ad26.COV2.S at low or high dose, single or two shots; 5 received placebo; per-sample allocation not given. Repertoires come from day 63 after the first vaccine or placebo injection. Study observations and caveats: From the TCR breadth and depth analyses, total T cell responses may have been underestimated. The authors reported substantial breadth in spike-specific CD8+ and CD4+ T cell responses after vaccination.

CDR1 MNHEY and CDR2 SMNVEV come from the germline V gene (reference sequence). J was trimmed by 9 bases and V by 7 bases; bases with no gene match: 16. The CDR3 has 16 residues. The chain combines TRBV27 with TRBJ2-1; 9 nucleotides line up with TRBD2. The clonotype originates from a person between 18 and 60 years old who received the Ad26.COV2.S COVID-19 vaccine or a placebo. The sequencing here drew on peripheral blood, taken in a trial of Ad26.COV2.S vaccine versus placebo. This CDR3 reads CASTTNWGGGAFEQFF. The CDR3 coding sequence is TGTGCCAGCACCACAAACTGGGGCGGGGGGGCTTTTGAGCAGTTCTTC.